A selection of T cell receptor beta chains follows, all from one sample in a study of graft-versus-host responses after intestinal transplantation. The repertoire was sequenced with immunoSEQ multiplex PCR; TCRdb's copy has only in-frame clones and lacks some. Among about 27,000 clones listed, around 96% were seen once. Sequencing used PBMCs, obtained around 30 days after intestinal transplant. These receptors originate from a human patient who received an intestinal transplant, so some T cells may come from the graft donor. Each CDR3 is given with its conserved first and last residue. The D gene is left open where the match is weak. Rows may omit the clone size; those that give it use once, few, many or a size class.

D,V,size,J,DNA,CDR3
-,TRBV9,-,TRBJ2-3,TGTGCCAGCAGCGCCCTGGAAGCACCAGGCACAGATACGCAGTATTTT,CASSALEAPGTDTQYF
-,TRBV11-2,once,TRBJ1-2,TGTGCCAGCAGTCCGACACCCGTTGGCTATGGCTACACCTTC,CASSPTPVGYGYTF
TRBD1,TRBV6-1,-,TRBJ1-2,TGTGCCAGCAAAATCCTGGGACAGTTAAACTATGGCTACACCTTC,CASKILGQLNYGYTF
-,TRBV4-3,-,TRBJ2-1,TGCGCCAGCAGCTTCCGGGACTCAACCTACAATGAGCAGTTCTTC,CASSFRDSTYNEQFF
-,TRBV6-5,-,TRBJ2-7,TGTGCCAGCAGTTACTCGACCGCTAACGAGCAGTACTTC,CASSYSTANEQYF
TRBD1,TRBV12-5,once,TRBJ1-4,TGTGCTAGTGGTCAAACAGGGGGCATAGAAAAACTGTTTTTT,CASGQTGGIEKLFF
TRBD1,TRBV5-4,-,TRBJ2-1,TGTGCCAGCAGCTTGGAAGGGACAGGGGGTTACAATGAGCAGTTCTTC,CASSLEGTGGYNEQFF
TRBD2,TRBV28,-,TRBJ2-7,TGTGCCAGCTCGACGGGGGGGGACGAGCAGTACTTC,CASSTGGDEQYF
TRBD1,TRBV5-6,-,TRBJ2-7,TGTGCCAGCAGCTGGGTGGGTCCAGGGGGCTCCTACGAGCAGTACTTC,CASSWVGPGGSYEQYF
-,TRBV28,-,TRBJ1-1,TGTGCCAGCAGTTTATGGGACGGTAACACTGAAGCTTTCTTT,CASSLWDGNTEAFF
-,TRBV7-8,-,TRBJ1-1,TGTGCCAGCAGCTTAGCGCCGGAGGGGAACACTGAAGCTTTCTTT,CASSLAPEGNTEAFF
TRBD2,TRBV28,-,TRBJ2-5,TGTGCCAGCAGTTGGGCAGGGCGGGGGCAAGAGACCCAGTACTTC,CASSWAGRGQETQYF
-,TRBV6-6,-,TRBJ2-2,TGTGCCAGCAGCATTGACAGGACCGGGGAGCTGTTTTTT,CASSIDRTGELFF
-,TRBV5-1,once,TRBJ2-2,TGCGCCACGAAAGGGGACACCGGGGAGCTGTTTTTT,CATKGDTGELFF
-,TRBV10-2,-,TRBJ1-4,TGCGCCAGCAGTGAGGGGAGAGGTGAAAAACTGTTTTTT,CASSEGRGEKLFF
TRBD1,TRBV27,-,TRBJ2-2,TGTGCCAGCAGTCAAAGACAGGGGGCCCCAGCCGGGGAGCTGTTTTTT,CASSQRQGAPAGELFF
-,TRBV4-3,few,TRBJ1-4,TGCGCCAGCAGCCAAGATGTAGACAAGGAAAAACTGTTTTTT,CASSQDVDKEKLFF
-,TRBV19,-,TRBJ2-5,TGTGCCAGTAGTATGCTGGGGGAGACCCAGTACTTC,CASSMLGETQYF
-,TRBV5-4,-,TRBJ2-3,TGTGCCACCGAACCCCAGGGAAGGGGCACAGATACGCAGTATTTT,CATEPQGRGTDTQYF
TRBD2,TRBV2,-,TRBJ2-1,TGTGCCCCTGAAGGGGCTAGCGGGAAGGACGGGGCTGGTGAGCAGTTCTTC,CAPEGASGKDGAGEQFF
-,TRBV2,-,TRBJ1-4,TGTGCCAGCAGTATGGTCCGGGACATCCAACTGTTTTTT,CASSMVRDIQLFF
TRBD2,TRBV2,-,TRBJ2-7,TGTGCCAGCACTTCAGCGGGGGGATACTCCTACGAGCAGTACTTC,CASTSAGGYSYEQYF
-,TRBV9,-,TRBJ1-5,TGTGCCAGCAGCCCCGACGGTAGCAATCAGCCCCAGCATTTT,CASSPDGSNQPQHF
-,TRBV7-2,-,TRBJ1-1,TGTGCCAGCAGCTCCAATTACGGGACTGAAGCTTTCTTT,CASSSNYGTEAFF
-,TRBV6-1,-,TRBJ2-7,TGTGCCAGTACTGTCACCTTTCTTTACGAGCAGTACTTC,CASTVTFLYEQYF
-,TRBV13,-,TRBJ2-2,TGTGCCAGCCTTTCGGCGGGCGGGATAAACGCCGGGGAGCTGTTTTTT,CASLSAGGINAGELFF
-,TRBV4-1,once,TRBJ2-1,TGCGCCAGCAGCCAAGATCAAGAAGGGACTGCCTACAATGAGCAGTTCTTC,CASSQDQEGTAYNEQFF
-,TRBV7-6,-,TRBJ2-1,TGTGCCAGCAGCTCCCCCCCTGGCGGAGCCTACAATGAGCAGTTCTTC,CASSSPPGGAYNEQFF
TRBD1,TRBV2,-,TRBJ2-7,TGTGCCAGCAGTGTCGCAAGGACAGGGTACGACGAGCAGTACTTC,CASSVARTGYDEQYF
-,TRBV29-1,-,TRBJ2-3,TGCAGCGTTGACACAGATACGCAGTATTTT,CSVDTDTQYF
-,TRBV5-5,once,TRBJ1-4,TGTGCCAGCAGCCTTTCGACCGCGGGTAATGAAAAACTGTTTTTT,CASSLSTAGNEKLFF
-,TRBV11-2,once,TRBJ1-4,TGTGCCAGCAGCTTGGTCACCCTATCTAATGAAAAACTGTTTTTT,CASSLVTLSNEKLFF
-,TRBV7-9,-,TRBJ1-1,TGTGCCAGCAGCCGACTTGGAACCGACACTGAAGCTTTCTTT,CASSRLGTDTEAFF
-,TRBV7-9,-,TRBJ2-7,TGTGCCAGCAGCCCTGGACGGAGCGAGCAGTACTTC,CASSPGRSEQYF
-,TRBV4-1,-,TRBJ2-7,TGCGCCAGCAGCCAAGGTCGTAGCGAGATGGCCTACGAGCAGTACTTC,CASSQGRSEMAYEQYF
-,TRBV30,-,TRBJ1-1,TGTGCCTGGAGTGTGGGGGTTATGGGAAGCACTGAAGCTTTCTTT,CAWSVGVMGSTEAFF
TRBD2,TRBV7-9,-,TRBJ2-1,TGTGCCAGCAGCCTAGGGCGGGAGGGCTCCTACAATGAGCAGTTCTTC,CASSLGREGSYNEQFF
-,TRBV5-1,-,TRBJ2-4,TGCGCCAGCAGCTTGGTTCCCTGGCAAGGGAACATTCAGTACTTC,CASSLVPWQGNIQYF